This T cell receptor (beta chain) was sequenced during a study of blood T cell repertoires in COVID-19. The germline V gene encodes CDR1 KGHDR and CDR2 SFDVKD. The CDR3 sequence is 17 residues long. V lost 5 bases to trimming and J lost 7 bases; unmatched junction nucleotides: 15. Assay: immunoSEQ multiplex PCR; the TCRdb copy retains only in-frame clones and omits some. The sample carries about 90,000 clones, around 90% recorded once. The receptor comes from a human donor with active COVID-19. The donor label of this sample is uncertain. The source material was peripheral blood. The chain links TRBV24-1 to TRBJ2-1; TRBD1 aligns across 8 bases. CDR3 DNA: TGTGCCACCAGTGCCCGACAGGGGATATTAGTGTCGAATGAGCAGTTCTTC. This sequence encodes CATSARQGILVSNEQFF.